This T cell receptor (beta chain) came from a study of blood T cells in healthy people across ages (dated by TCRdb to between 2014 and 2016). With regard to the full study: In model experiments, roughly one uniquely barcoded TCR beta cDNA molecule per two T cells was captured by template switching. The study measured age-related changes in TCR beta repertoire diversity using deep sequencing normalized with unique cDNA molecular identifiers. Donors were grouped into four age groups: young (average about 15 years), middle-aged (over 35), aged (roughly 67) and long-lived (approximately 81). For two donors (one aged 18 to 30 and one aged 80 or older), the study analyzed two additional independent replicas of 1 million unique cDNA reads from the same blood draw. The research as a whole found: Conclusive comparison of naive and antigen-experienced compartments was prevented by the profiling of bulk unsorted PBMCs. The CMV infection status of donors was not known, potentially confounding age-related changes in expanded clonotypes. Estimates of total diversity from one million sequenced T cells were regarded as lower bounds and underestimates. The percentage of naive T cells measured by flow cytometry correlated strongly with observed TCR beta diversity. Observed TCR beta diversity per million T cells fell roughly linearly with age, and a significant reduction was already apparent by age approximately 40. Compared with the aged group, the long-lived group had more naive CD4+ T cells, fewer expanded clones and increased TCR diversity, suggesting age selection.

This clonotype was counted a few times. Its recognized antigen is unknown. No base quality values were provided; no much bigger clone lies one nucleotide off. The CDR3 runs 16 amino acids, cysteine and phenylalanine included. The DNA shown is the 48-base CDR3, in frame from base 1. The germline V gene (reference sequence) supplies CDR1 SEHNR and CDR2 FQNEAQ. Library preparation used 5' RACE. The sample was run on an Illumina HiSeq 2500. A second PCR of 7 to 11 cycles was run with a J-beta primer mix and a sample-barcoded 5' primer. Each TCR beta cDNA molecule received a unique molecular identifier from a template-switch 5' adaptor carrying 12 random nucleotides. Each sample yielded at least 3 million CDR3-containing paired-end reads. First-strand cDNA synthesis was performed from all RNA using the Mint cDNA synthesis kit, with priming by a TRBC-specific oligonucleotide. All cDNA was treated with uracil-DNA glycosylase and then went through a first 18-cycle PCR with the universal primers M1SS and BC2_uni_R. For the original study's pipeline: For normalization, 1 million high-quality reads were randomly selected from each sample, with every read carrying a distinct molecular identifier. Reads sharing molecular identifiers were discarded rather than binned into consensus sequences. MiTCR, set to a Q25 quality threshold and the strictest error-elimination algorithm, was used for CDR3 identification, clonotype clustering and error correction. A nonparametric unseen species model using Euler transformation provided a lower-bound estimate of total TCR beta diversity. The public reads were run again by TCRdb, first through fastp at Q25 and then through MiXCR, and only productive beta chains were kept. Rows with a matching CDR3 protein are joined into one entry that keeps the most common DNA and genes. These V and J calls originate from TCRdb's pipeline instead of the authors' own analysis. Present in this sample are 800,000 or so distinct CDR3 sequences, about 25% of which were seen just once. The ten top clones hold approximately 4% of the sample.

The donors were 40 or so Caucasian individuals from Russia, aged roughly 6 to 100 years, who were systemically healthy. Each donor gave about 9.7 milliliters of peripheral blood, drawn into EDTA-treated Vacutainer tubes. Ficoll-Paque density-gradient centrifugation was used to isolate PBMCs, with at least 7 million obtained per sample. Trizol reagent was used to extract total RNA from PBMCs, with at least 5.5 micrograms per sample. Naive CD45RAhigh/CD27high T cell percentages were measured by flow cytometry on a PBMC aliquot from every donor. Another study also made use of these data, one on T cells of mothers and their children. That second report states: Nine systemically healthy Caucasian individuals served as donors, namely three mothers together with their six children. cDNA synthesis consumed the entire amount of extracted RNA, loaded at approximately 1.6 ug RNA in each 15 ul reaction. In the second PCR, sample barcodes and 2-4 random nucleotides were introduced via the M1S primer. Each mother yielded over 9 million TCR beta CDR3 reads and each child roughly 3 million reads. TCR recombination output is similarly shaped by thymic selection in related and unrelated pairs, with a minor effect exerted by inherited differences. Normalized repertoire overlap was always found to be slightly, but never significantly, higher in related mother-child pairs than in unrelated mother-child pairs. No persistent microchimeric T cell clones were detected, at a sensitivity of around 100 clones per million clonotypes. Deep NGS was used in the study to compare the TCR beta repertoires of mothers and children and to look for features that separate related mother-child pairs from unrelated individuals. The mean age was roughly 40 +/- 4 years for the mothers and approximately 11 +/- 4 years for the children. After adapter ligation was performed with NEBNext reagents, the libraries were sequenced on an Illumina HiSeq 2000 with 100+100 nt paired-end reads. Mother and child libraries were prepared a month apart and sequenced in separate runs to prevent cross-contamination. Each donor had between roughly 450,000 and 2,100,000 distinct TCR beta clonotypes identified. Naive TCR beta clonotypes were estimated from low-frequency clonotypes matched to each donor's FACS-determined naive share, without sorting.

The sequenced sample was blood. This chain is built from TRBV7-9 and TRBJ2-5; TRBD2 lines up with 10 middle nucleotides. The J call may be wrong; the DNA end is better matched by TRBJ2-1. The TCR comes from a boy younger than 18 in good health. The CDR3 reads as follows: CASSPIAGGLNNEQFF. The nucleotide sequence reads as follows: TGTGCCAGCAGCCCTATAGCGGGAGGCCTGAACAATGAGCAGTTCTTC.